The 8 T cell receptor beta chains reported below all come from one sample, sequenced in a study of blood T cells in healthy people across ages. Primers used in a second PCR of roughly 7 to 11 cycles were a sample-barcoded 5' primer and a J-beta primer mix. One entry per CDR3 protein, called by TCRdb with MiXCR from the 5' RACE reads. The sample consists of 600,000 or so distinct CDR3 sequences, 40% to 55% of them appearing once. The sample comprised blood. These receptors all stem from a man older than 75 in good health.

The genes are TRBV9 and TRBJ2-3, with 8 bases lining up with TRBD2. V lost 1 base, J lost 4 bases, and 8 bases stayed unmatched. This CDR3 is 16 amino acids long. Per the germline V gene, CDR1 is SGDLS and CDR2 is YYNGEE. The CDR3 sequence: CASSVSGGGWPDTQYF. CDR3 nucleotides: TGTGCCAGCAGCGTATCTGGCGGGGGGTGGCCAGATACGCAGTATTTT.

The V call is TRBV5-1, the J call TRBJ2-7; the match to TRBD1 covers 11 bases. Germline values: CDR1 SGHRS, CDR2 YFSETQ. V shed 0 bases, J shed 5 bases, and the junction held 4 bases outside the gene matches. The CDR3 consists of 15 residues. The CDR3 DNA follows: TGCGCCAGCAGCTTGGCTCGGACAGGGGGCCACGAGCAGTACTTC. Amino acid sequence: CASSLARTGGHEQYF.

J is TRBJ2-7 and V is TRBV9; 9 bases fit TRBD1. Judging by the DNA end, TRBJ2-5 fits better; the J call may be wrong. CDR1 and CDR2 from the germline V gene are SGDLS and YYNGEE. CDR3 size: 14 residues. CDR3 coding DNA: TGTGCCAGCAGCCGTACAGGGGGCGCGAAGACCCAGTACTTC. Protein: CASSRTGGAKTQYF.

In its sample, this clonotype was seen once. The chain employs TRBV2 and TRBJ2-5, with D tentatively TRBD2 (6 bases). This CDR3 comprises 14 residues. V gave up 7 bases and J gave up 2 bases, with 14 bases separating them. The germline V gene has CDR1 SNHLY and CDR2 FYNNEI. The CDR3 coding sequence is TGTGCCAGCAATTCCCGGGCGGGGCAAGAGACCCAGTACTTC. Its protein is CASNSRAGQETQYF.

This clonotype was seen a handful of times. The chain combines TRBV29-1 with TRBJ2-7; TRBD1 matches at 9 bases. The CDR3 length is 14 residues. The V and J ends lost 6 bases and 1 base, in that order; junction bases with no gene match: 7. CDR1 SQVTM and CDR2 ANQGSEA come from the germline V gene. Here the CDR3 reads CSVKRDRASYEQYF. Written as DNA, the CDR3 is TGCAGCGTGAAACGGGACAGGGCGTCCTACGAGCAGTACTTC.

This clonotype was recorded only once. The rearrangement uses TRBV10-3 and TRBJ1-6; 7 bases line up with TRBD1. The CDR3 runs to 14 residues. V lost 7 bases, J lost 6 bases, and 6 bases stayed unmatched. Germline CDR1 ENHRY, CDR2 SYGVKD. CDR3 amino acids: CAITKDRANSPLHF. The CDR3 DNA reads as TGTGCCATCACGAAAGACAGGGCTAATTCACCCCTCCACTTT.

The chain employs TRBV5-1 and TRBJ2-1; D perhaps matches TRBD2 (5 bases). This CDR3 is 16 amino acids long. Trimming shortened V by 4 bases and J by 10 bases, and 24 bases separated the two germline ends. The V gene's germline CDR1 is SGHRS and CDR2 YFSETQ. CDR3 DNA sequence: TGCGCCAGCAGCCTGTCGGTAGCGCGCAGCTTTGGCGAGCAGTTCTTC. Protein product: CASSLSVARSFGEQFF.

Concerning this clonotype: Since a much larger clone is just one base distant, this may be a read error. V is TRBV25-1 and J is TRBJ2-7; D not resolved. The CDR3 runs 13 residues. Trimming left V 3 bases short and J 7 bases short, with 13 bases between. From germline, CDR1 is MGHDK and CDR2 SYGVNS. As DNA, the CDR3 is TGTGCCAGCAGTGAGCCACCCAACAATGAGCAGTACTTC. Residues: CASSEPPNNEQYF.